The 21 T cell receptor beta chains below all came from one sample that was sequenced in a study of T cell responses to AZD1222 COVID-19 vaccine. Libraries were prepared by immunoSEQ multiplex PCR; TCRdb keeps only in-frame clonotypes and omits some of them. The data show some 150,000 clones, roughly 93% seen once. Sequencing used peripheral blood, obtained 28 days after the second AZD1222 dose. Receptor source: an adult who received the AZD1222 COVID-19 vaccine.

The V call is TRBV7-6, the J call TRBJ2-3; 11 bases agree with TRBD2. After removal of 2 bases from V and 9 bases from J, the junction contained 16 bases not matched to a gene. The CDR3 is 18 residues long. The germline V gene has CDR1 SGHVS and CDR2 FNYEAQ. The DNA for the CDR3 is TGTGCCAGCAGCTTACTAACCCCTACTAGCGGGGGTGCGGGGACGCAGTATTTT. This translates into CASSLLTPTSGGAGTQYF.

V gene TRBV5-6 combines with J gene TRBJ1-2; 8 bases map to TRBD1. V lost 0 bases and J lost 4; bases outside the gene matches: 2. This CDR3 is built from 14 residues. CDR1 is SGHDT, CDR2 YYEEEE, per germline. The DNA for the CDR3 is TGTGCCAGCAGCTTGGAAGGGACAGGCTATGGCTACACCTTC. Its protein product is CASSLEGTGYGYTF.

The chain links TRBV7-2 to TRBJ1-3; D remains unclear. The V gene's germline CDR1 is SGHTA and CDR2 FQGNSA. The V end lost 2 bases, the J end lost 0 bases, and 14 bases lay between the germline ends. The CDR3 covers 17 residues. CDR3 DNA sequence: TGTGCCAGCAGCTTAACAAGTCCTATTACCTCTGGAAACACCATATATTTT. Protein sequence: CASSLTSPITSGNTIYF.

The rearrangement uses TRBV27 and TRBJ1-1, with TRBD1 identical over 7 bases. The CDR3 covers 15 residues. Trimming cost V 0 bases and J 5 bases; bases outside gene matches: 6. In germline, CDR1 is MNHEY, CDR2 SMNVEV (reference sequence). The DNA for the CDR3 is TGTGCCAGCAGTTTATCAGACAGGGTTTGGACTGAAGCTTTCTTT. Its translation: CASSLSDRVWTEAFF.

J is TRBJ1-5 and V is TRBV6-6; the D gene is possibly TRBD1 (6 bases). The germline V gene has CDR1 MNHNY and CDR2 SVGAGI (reference sequence). The ends were cut back, 2 bases at V and 4 bases at J, with 12 bases in the middle. The CDR3 runs to 15 residues. The CDR3, as DNA: TGTGCCAGCAGTTACCCGGGGGCTACTAATCAGCCCCAGCATTTT. Protein sequence: CASSYPGATNQPQHF.

The V call is TRBV13, the J call TRBJ2-1; 8 bases are a match to TRBD1. The CDR3 length is 20 residues. After removal of 5 bases from V and 0 bases from J, the junction contained 18 bases not matched to a gene. Germline V gives CDR1 PRHDT, CDR2 FYEKMQ (reference sequence). This CDR3 is CASSPRTGFRALSSYNEQFF. The CDR3, as DNA: TGTGCCAGCAGCCCCCGGACAGGGTTTCGGGCTCTGAGCTCCTACAATGAGCAGTTCTTC.

The rearrangement uses TRBV11-2 and TRBJ1-1, with D uncertain. From germline, CDR1 is SGHAT and CDR2 FQNNGV. Trimming removed 6 bases at V and 4 bases at J, with 12 bases between. This CDR3 spans 13 amino acids. CDR3 amino acids: CASSSGGSTEAFF. CDR3 nucleotides: TGTGCCAGCAGTTCCGGCGGGTCCACTGAAGCTTTCTTT.

This chain's CDR3 is CASSQFTGSSYNEQFF. The CDR3 bases are TGCGCCAGCAGCCAATTCACAGGGTCCTCCTACAATGAGCAGTTCTTC. The chain uses TRBV4-1 and TRBJ2-1; perhaps TRBD1 as D (6 bases). The CDR3 has 16 residues. Looked up from germline, CDR1 is MGHRA and CDR2 is YSYEKL. Trimming removed 2 bases from V and 0 bases from J, with 11 bases in between.

The chain carries TRBV28 and TRBJ1-2; tentative D call: TRBD1 (6 bases). This CDR3 contains 12 residues. CDR1 is MDHEN and CDR2 is SYDVKM in the germline V gene. Trimming left V 5 bases short and J 2 bases short, with 6 bases between. The CDR3 DNA follows: TGTGCCAGCAGTCAGGGGAACTATGGCTACACCTTC. Translating gives CASSQGNYGYTF.

The chain is built from TRBV4-2 and TRBJ1-1, with 9 bases identical to TRBD1. Germline V gene data show CDR1 as LGHNA and CDR2 as YNFKEQ. This CDR3 contains 15 residues. Trimming at V came to 1 base and at J to 1 base, leaving 1 base not matched to a gene. The CDR3: CASSQGQGGNTEAFF. The CDR3 nucleotides read TGTGCCAGCAGCCAAGGACAGGGGGGGAACACTGAAGCTTTCTTT.

The chain joins TRBV6-5 to TRBJ2-1; D might be TRBD1 or TRBD2, each matching 5 bases. Germline assignment: CDR1 MNHEY and CDR2 SVGAGI. CDR3 length: 16 amino acids. V gave up 2 bases and J gave up 6 bases, with 17 bases separating them. This chain's CDR3 is CASSYGGDPTLNEQFF. In DNA form, the CDR3 reads TGTGCCAGCAGTTACGGTGGGGACCCAACCCTCAATGAGCAGTTCTTC.

The chain combines TRBV12-3 or TRBV12-4 with TRBJ2-3; D is undetermined. The CDR3 is 12 amino acids. Trimming pared 8 bases from V and 3 bases from J, leaving 9 bases between. As DNA, the CDR3 is TGTGCCAGCCCCCTCCGGACAGATACGCAGTATTTT. The encoded protein is CASPLRTDTQYF.

The rearrangement links TRBV18 to TRBJ1-1; D possibly corresponds to TRBD1 (5 bases). The CDR3 covers 15 residues. The germline V gene encodes CDR1 KGHSH and CDR2 LQKENI. The ends were cut back, 0 bases at V and 2 bases at J, with 10 bases in the middle. CDR3 sequence: CASSPPGTGNTEAFF. The CDR3 DNA reads as TGTGCCAGCTCACCACCCGGGACGGGAAACACTGAAGCTTTCTTT.

The J gene is TRBJ2-1, the V gene TRBV3-1 (or the pseudogene TRBV3-2); maybe TRBD2 (5 bases). This CDR3 is 16 amino acids long. The germline CDR1 and CDR2 sequences are LGHDT and YNNKEL (reference sequence). V was pared by 2 bases and J by 7 bases, with 18 bases between. The CDR3 spells CASSQTGEGRRNEQFF. The CDR3 DNA sequence: TGTGCCAGCAGCCAAACCGGAGAGGGCCGTCGGAATGAGCAGTTCTTC.

Only one count was recorded for this clone. V gene TRBV7-6 combines with J gene TRBJ1-1; 10 bases are shared with TRBD1. J gave up 5 bases and V 1 base, and 16 bases lay outside the gene matches. The CDR3 length is 19 residues. Germline-derived CDR1 and CDR2 are SGHVS and FNYEAQ. CDR3 sequence (DNA): TGTGCCAGCAGCTTAGATTTAAGATGGACAGGGGGTGTAGGGACTGAAGCTTTCTTT. This encodes CASSLDLRWTGGVGTEAFF.

This clone was detected only once. The rearrangement uses TRBV9 and TRBJ2-1; D uncertain. The CDR3 runs 14 residues. V gave up 0 bases and J gave up 4 bases, with 8 bases separating them. From germline, CDR1 is SGDLS and CDR2 YYNGEE. CDR3 nucleotides: TGTGCCAGCAGCGTAGGAGCCGGGTACAATGAGCAGTTCTTC. Protein sequence: CASSVGAGYNEQFF.

This chain connects TRBV11-2 to TRBJ2-3; D might be TRBD1 or TRBD2, each matching 5 bases. The CDR3 has 16 residues. CDR1 and CDR2 from the germline V gene are SGHAT and FQNNGV. Deletions cut 3 bases from V and 3 bases from J, with 16 bases between. CDR3 sequence (DNA): TGTGCCAGCAGCTTCGGGGCCTATCCGGGGACAGATACGCAGTATTTT. Its translation: CASSFGAYPGTDTQYF.

In this sample, this clone turned up once. The gene calls are TRBV11-1 and TRBJ2-3; D is ambiguous. Germline V gene sequence: CDR1 SGHAT, CDR2 FQDESV (reference sequence). V was cut by 2 bases and J by 6 bases, with 15 bases left in between. The CDR3 totals 15 residues. DNA of the CDR3: TGTGCCAGCAGCTTAACCGCCTTCGATCGTGATACGCAGTATTTT. Translation: CASSLTAFDRDTQYF. The whole variable domain, filled in from reference TRBV11-1 and TRBJ2-3, reads EAEVAQSPRYKITEKSQAVAFWCDPISGHATLYWYRQILGQGPELLVQFQDESVVDDSQLPKDRFSAERLKGVDSTLKIQPAELGDSAMYLCASSLTAFDRDTQYFGPGTRLTVL.

The V call is TRBV6-4, the J call TRBJ1-5; D gene ambiguous. Germline CDR1 MRHNA, CDR2 SNTAGT. There are 11 residues in the CDR3. Trimming shortened V by 9 bases and J by 7 bases, and 10 bases separated the two germline ends. For the CDR3, the DNA is TGTGCCAGTGGGTTCGGGCAGCCCCAGCATTTT. Its translation: CASGFGQPQHF.

The gene calls are TRBV19 and TRBJ2-7; 7 nucleotides line up with TRBD1. After removal of 3 bases from V and 0 bases from J, the junction contained 5 bases not matched to a gene. Per germline, CDR1 LNHDA and CDR2 SQIVND (reference sequence). This CDR3 spans 15 amino acids. CDR3 protein: CASSIGQGVSYEQYF. CDR3 sequence (DNA): TGTGCCAGTAGTATCGGGCAGGGGGTCTCCTACGAGCAGTACTTC. The entire variable domain, with the rest obtained from reference TRBV19 and TRBJ2-7, is as follows: DGGITQSPKYLFRKEGQNVTLSCEQNLNHDAMYWYRQDPGQGLRLIYYSQIVNDFQKGDIAEGYSVSREKKESFPLTVTSAQKNPTAFYLCASSIGQGVSYEQYFGPGTRLTVT.

The chain links TRBV5-1 to TRBJ1-1; 11 nucleotides line up with TRBD1. The CDR3 covers 18 residues. The V gene's germline CDR1 is SGHRS and CDR2 YFSETQ. After removal of 2 bases from V and 1 base from J, the junction contained 10 bases not matched to a gene. The CDR3 sequence: CASSFGVGQGAKNTEAFF. CDR3 in DNA: TGCGCCAGCAGCTTTGGAGTTGGACAGGGGGCGAAGAACACTGAAGCTTTCTTT. Full variable domain (rest looked up from reference TRBV5-1 and TRBJ1-1): KAGVTQTPRYLIKTRGQQVTLSCSPISGHRSVSWYQQTPGQGLQFLFEYFSETQRNKGNFPGRFSGRQFSNSRSEMNVSTLELGDSALYLCASSFGVGQGAKNTEAFFGQGTRLTVV.